This note documents a single T cell receptor beta chain sequence. This clone was observed once. Its specific antigen is unknown. Nothing much larger sits one base from this clone, and base qualities are not available. One collaborating source in Seattle enrolled patients while the patients were actively infected and followed the patients over time throughout the course of disease. Each collaborating institution followed its own protocols to collect whole blood in K2EDTA tubes. Collaborator samples were shipped for TCRbeta analysis as frozen whole blood, isolated PBMCs, or DNA extracted from either sample type. These data originate in a study of blood T cell repertoires in COVID-19 (dated by TCRdb to about 2020). Context from the whole study: Samples covering the acute and convalescent phases of COVID-19 were provided by collaborators in the United States, Italy and Spain. The material from the prospective study consisted of cDNA or gDNA derived from T cells, B-cell-depleted T cells, or PBMCs. The repertoires were released in a freely available public database meant as a resource for research on the immune response to SARS-CoV-2. Subjects who had been exposed to COVID-19, were actively infected with it, or had recovered from it provided the deeply sampled blood TCRbeta repertoires that made up the dataset. Nearly every sample came with metadata listing a de-identified subject ID, COVID-19 status, age in years and sex. HLA class I and class II types, where available, came from metadata supplied by the sample provider rather than from assay-based typing. Samples were obtained from the ongoing ImmuneRACE study (first 160 participants) and from 1,254 subjects provided by 6 global collaborators. General findings and caveats noted by the study authors: The quantity of clinical and demographic metadata differed by source and by participant and was supplied without curation.

The CDR3 starts with the cysteine, ends with the phenylalanine, and has 14 residues. Just CDR3 DNA is preserved here, 42 bases in frame from base 1. A distance of 15 bases separates the germline ends of V and J, which lose 8 bases and 2 bases respectively. CDR1 LGHNA and CDR2 YSLEER were looked up in the germline V gene. TCRbeta CDR3 regions were amplified from genomic DNA using the immunoSEQ Assay, a bias-controlled multiplex PCR. The authors' analysis ran thus. Within the assay, amplification of reference gene primers was used to estimate how many nucleated cells each sample contained. To quantify the absolute abundance of each unique TCRbeta CDR3 rearrangement, sequence reads were collapsed and filtered. Productive Simpson clonality was computed per sample as the square root of Simpson's diversity index over productive rearrangements. TCRdb mirrors the immuneACCESS table, restricted to in-frame sequences. Some clones are absent from its copies; in checked studies, under half trace to an unresolved V gene, and the reason for the others is unknown. V, J and clone size are those of that table, while D and trimming were read from the DNA. The sample table records roughly 120,000 clones; more than 70% of these occur just once. The ten largest clones add up to 3.2% of the sample.

The receptor comes from an elderly woman with COVID-19, enrolled during active disease. The chain is assembled from TRBV4-3 and TRBJ1-1; D gene: possibly TRBD1, on 5 matching bases. The sample comprised peripheral blood. CDR3 region: CASPGGGGNTEAFF. The DNA sequence is as follows: TGCGCCAGCCCCGGCGGGGGGGGTAACACTGAAGCTTTCTTT.